This TCR beta chain was recorded in a study of T cell responses to AZD1222 COVID-19 vaccine. Assay: immunoSEQ multiplex PCR; the TCRdb copy retains only in-frame clones and omits some. The sample yields about 170,000 clones, about nine tenths seen once. The TCR originated in an adult in good health. Sequenced here: peripheral blood, sampled on day 0 of AZD1222 vaccination.

DNA for the CDR3: TGTGCCAGCAGTCGACAGGGGGCGGGTTCACCCCTCCACTTT. This translates into CASSRQGAGSPLHF. The J gene is TRBJ1-6, the V gene TRBV6-5, with TRBD1 matching over 10 bases. V lost 5 bases, J lost 9 bases, and 4 bases stayed unmatched. The CDR3 length is 14 residues. CDR1 MNHEY and CDR2 SVGAGI come from the germline V gene.